This T cell receptor beta chain was captured by sequencing in a study of cytomegalovirus exposure and HLA in healthy donors. Study at large: Among several hundred genotyped donors, about 85% fell in the Caucasian-associated ancestry cluster. The study's findings and limits: In a later analysis, at a false discovery rate of 0.05, roughly 17,000 TCR beta sequences matched HLA alleles. The authors enumerated 164 TCR beta chains as linked to cytomegalovirus.

PCR primers comprised 60 Vbeta and 13 Jbeta primers. Profiled with immunoSEQ multiplex PCR; TCRdb holds only in-frame clones, not every one. The table includes roughly 200,000 clones, around nine tenths detected once. As for this clone: Its cognate antigen is unknown.

The CDR3 is 14 amino acids. The trim removed 4 bases at V and 2 bases at J, leaving 3 bases unmatched. CDR1 and CDR2 from the germline V gene are KGHSY and FQNENV. This receptor was taken from a woman between 25 and 40 years old in good health and CMV-seronegative. The chain uses TRBV16 and TRBJ1-2; 8 bases map to TRBD1. Sequenced material: PBMCs. CDR3 sequence: CASSPDRVNYGYTF. The CDR3 region has the DNA TGTGCCAGCAGCCCGGACAGGGTGAACTATGGCTACACCTTC.